The rows below give T cell receptor beta chains drawn from one sample of a study of cytomegalovirus exposure and HLA in healthy donors. Generated by immunoSEQ multiplex PCR, the TCRdb table keeps only in-frame clones and is missing some. This table holds about 160,000 clones, around three quarters found once. The source material was PBMCs. All receptors derive from a man aged 35 to 55 in good health and CMV-seronegative. The conserved cysteine and the conserved F or W are not part of the CDR3 here.

CDR3aa: ASSPPDRGENTEAF
len: 14
j_gene: TRBJ1-1
v_gene: TRBV18

CDR3aa: ASSLLDRAFEKLF
len: 13
j_gene: TRBJ1-4
v_gene: TRBV5-5

CDR3aa: ASSLPGTKAGELF
len: 13
j_gene: TRBJ2-2
v_gene: TRBV19

CDR3aa: ASSDGQGIGNTEAF
len: 14
j_gene: TRBJ1-1
v_gene: TRBV2

CDR3aa: ATIGGLNTEAF
len: 11
j_gene: TRBJ1-1
v_gene: TRBV28

CDR3aa: ASSFLAGETQY
len: 11
j_gene: TRBJ2-5
v_gene: TRBV6-5

CDR3aa: ASSPNYGEGPPGYT
len: 14
j_gene: TRBJ1-2
v_gene: TRBV5-1

CDR3aa: SVGYGLDQPQH
len: 11
j_gene: TRBJ1-5
v_gene: TRBV29-1

CDR3aa: ASSSQGSNQPQH
len: 12
j_gene: TRBJ1-5
v_gene: TRBV7-9

CDR3aa: ASSQGNAGLLTGELF
len: 15
j_gene: TRBJ2-2
v_gene: TRBV4-1

CDR3aa: ASSRFSGGGYT
len: 11
j_gene: TRBJ1-2
v_gene: TRBV14

CDR3aa: ASSIFGQGVF
len: 10
j_gene: TRBJ1-1
v_gene: TRBV7-8

CDR3aa: ASSLAGQGYEQY
len: 12
j_gene: TRBJ2-7
v_gene: TRBV5-1

CDR3aa: AWSSRKSPAF
len: 10
j_gene: TRBJ1-1
v_gene: TRBV30

CDR3aa: ASSSAGILAYEQY
len: 13
j_gene: TRBJ2-7
v_gene: TRBV7-2

CDR3aa: ASSLRPGRTEAF
len: 12
j_gene: TRBJ1-1
v_gene: TRBV11-2